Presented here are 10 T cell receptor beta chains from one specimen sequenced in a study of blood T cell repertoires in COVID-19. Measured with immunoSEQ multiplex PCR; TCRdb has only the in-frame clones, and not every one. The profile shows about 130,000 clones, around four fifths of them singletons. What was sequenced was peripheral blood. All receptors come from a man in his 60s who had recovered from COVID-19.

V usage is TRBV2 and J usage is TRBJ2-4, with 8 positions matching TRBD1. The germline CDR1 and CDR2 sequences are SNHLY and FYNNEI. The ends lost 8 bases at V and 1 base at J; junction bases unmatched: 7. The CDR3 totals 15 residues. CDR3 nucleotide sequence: TGTGCCAGCTTAGAGACAGGGGTGGCCAAAAACATTCAGTACTTC. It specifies CASLETGVAKNIQYF.

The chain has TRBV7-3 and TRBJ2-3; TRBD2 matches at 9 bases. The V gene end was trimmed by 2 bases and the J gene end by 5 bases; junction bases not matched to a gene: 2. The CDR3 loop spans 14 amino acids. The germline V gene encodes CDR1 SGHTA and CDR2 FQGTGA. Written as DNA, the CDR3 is TGTGCCAGCAGCTTAGCGGGGGGGGGAGATACGCAGTATTTT. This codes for CASSLAGGGDTQYF.

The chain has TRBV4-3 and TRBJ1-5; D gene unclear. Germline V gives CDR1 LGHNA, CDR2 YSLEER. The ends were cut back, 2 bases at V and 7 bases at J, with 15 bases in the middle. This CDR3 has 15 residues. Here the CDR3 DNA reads TGCGCCAGCAGCCAATCCCGGACGGCGGGACAGCCCCAGCATTTT. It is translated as CASSQSRTAGQPQHF.

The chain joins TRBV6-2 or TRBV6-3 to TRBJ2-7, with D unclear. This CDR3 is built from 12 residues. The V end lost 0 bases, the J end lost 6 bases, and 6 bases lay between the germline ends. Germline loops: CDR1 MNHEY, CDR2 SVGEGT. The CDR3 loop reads CASSYSTREQYF. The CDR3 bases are TGTGCCAGCAGTTACTCGACTCGCGAGCAGTACTTC.

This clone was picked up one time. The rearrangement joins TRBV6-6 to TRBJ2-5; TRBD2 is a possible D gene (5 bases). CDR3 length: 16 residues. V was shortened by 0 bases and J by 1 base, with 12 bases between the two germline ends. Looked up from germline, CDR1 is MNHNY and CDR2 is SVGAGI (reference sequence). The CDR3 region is CASSYSTGSRQETQYF. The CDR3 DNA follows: TGTGCCAGCAGTTACTCGACGGGAAGCCGCCAAGAGACCCAGTACTTC.

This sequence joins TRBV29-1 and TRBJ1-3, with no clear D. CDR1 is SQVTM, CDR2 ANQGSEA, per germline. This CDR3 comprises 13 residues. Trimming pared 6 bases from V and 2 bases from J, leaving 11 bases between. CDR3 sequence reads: CSVEGVPGNTIYF. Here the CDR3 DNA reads TGCAGCGTGGAGGGAGTTCCTGGAAACACCATATATTTT.

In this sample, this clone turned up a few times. CDR3 amino acids: CASSPLPRGVGGYTF. The CDR3 DNA sequence: TGTGCCAGCAGCCCTCTACCCAGGGGGGTTGGCGGCTACACCTTC. The chain carries TRBV3-1 (or the pseudogene TRBV3-2) and TRBJ1-2; 7 bases align to TRBD1. The ends lost 4 bases at V and 8 bases at J; junction bases unmatched: 13. The CDR3 loop spans 15 amino acids. Germline V lookup: CDR1 LGHDT, CDR2 YNNKEL (reference sequence).

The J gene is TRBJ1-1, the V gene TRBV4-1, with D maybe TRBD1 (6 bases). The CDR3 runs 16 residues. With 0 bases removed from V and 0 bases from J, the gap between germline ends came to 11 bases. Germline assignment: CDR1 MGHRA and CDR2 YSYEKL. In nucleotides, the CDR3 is TGCGCCAGCAGCCAAGAGGGACAACTCATGAACACTGAAGCTTTCTTT. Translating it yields CASSQEGQLMNTEAFF.

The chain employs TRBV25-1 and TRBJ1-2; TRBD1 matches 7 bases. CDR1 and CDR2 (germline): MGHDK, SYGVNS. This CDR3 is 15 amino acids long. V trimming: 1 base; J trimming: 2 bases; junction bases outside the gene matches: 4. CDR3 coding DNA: TGTGCCAGCAGTGAATCGATACAGGGGAACTATGGCTACACCTTC. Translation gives CASSESIQGNYGYTF.

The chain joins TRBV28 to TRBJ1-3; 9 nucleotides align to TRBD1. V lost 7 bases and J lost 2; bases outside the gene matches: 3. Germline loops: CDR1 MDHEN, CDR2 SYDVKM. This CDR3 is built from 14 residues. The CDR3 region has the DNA TGTGCCAGCATCCGGGACAGGGCTGGAAACACCATATATTTT. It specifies CASIRDRAGNTIYF.